The 10 T cell receptor beta chains below all came from one sample that was sequenced in a study of Graves' ophthalmopathy and Graves' hyperthyroidism. Amplification from RNA transcripts yielded the TCR beta CDR3 regions. RT-PCR with HTBI primers came first, then second-round multiplex PCR. TCRdb re-analysed the multiplex PCR reads in MiXCR, keeping a single row per CDR3 protein. The data show roughly 400,000 distinct CDR3 sequences, 15% to 19% seen once. Sequencing was carried out using peripheral blood. The receptors were gathered from a woman between 18 and 29 years old with stable Graves' hyperthyroidism.

This clonotype was recorded at least ten times. The V and J genes are TRBV19 and TRBJ2-4; 9 bases match TRBD1. This CDR3 comprises 13 residues. Germline-derived CDR1 and CDR2 are LNHDA and SQIVND (reference sequence). The J segment lost 8 bases and the V segment lost 5 bases, leaving 4 bases of the junction unmatched. The CDR3 region is CASSYRQGDIQYF. Here the CDR3 DNA reads TGTGCCAGTAGTTACCGACAGGGGGACATTCAGTACTTC.

This clonotype was seen at least ten times. The chain couples TRBV20-1 to TRBJ1-2; 9 nucleotides line up with TRBD1. Germline lookup yields CDR1 DFQATT and CDR2 SNEGSKA (reference sequence). The CDR3 spans 16 residues. Trimming took 6 bases from V and 5 from J; bases not matched to a gene: 16. The CDR3 loop reads CSATDATGGPSYGYTF. The CDR3 DNA reads as TGCAGTGCGACGGACGCGACAGGGGGACCCTCGTATGGCTACACCTTC.

This clonotype was seen only a few times. This may be a read error: a much more frequent sequence differs by one nucleotide. The CDR3 bases are TGCGCCAGCATCCAAGATCCCGCAGGGGGCGGAGAGACCCAGTACTTC. Protein: CASIQDPAGGGETQYF. The rearrangement joins TRBV4-1 to TRBJ2-5; 8 bases match TRBD1. This CDR3 is 16 amino acids long. From germline, CDR1 is MGHRA and CDR2 YSYEKL.

This clonotype was found many times. V usage is TRBV15 and J usage is TRBJ2-4; possibly TRBD2 for D (7 bases). Germline assignment: CDR1 LNHNV and CDR2 YYDKDF (reference sequence). The CDR3 consists of 17 residues. Trimming removed 0 bases from V and 7 bases from J, with 19 bases in between. The CDR3 DNA is TGTGCCACCAGCAGAGATCAGGGTAGGGGGGGAGATAACATTCAGTACTTC. As protein: CATSRDQGRGGDNIQYF.

This clonotype occurred many times. The chain combines TRBV12-5 with TRBJ2-5, with D unresolved. The germline CDR1 and CDR2 sequences are LGHNT and FRNRAP. Trimming took 6 bases from V and 0 from J, leaving 8 bases between them. The CDR3 is 13 amino acids. CDR3 amino acids: CASGQPYQETQYF. CDR3 DNA: TGTGCTAGTGGCCAACCGTACCAAGAGACCCAGTACTTC.

This clonotype was counted many times. V and J are TRBV20-1 and TRBJ1-2; 7 nucleotides align to TRBD1. Trimming cost V 5 bases and J 10 bases; bases outside gene matches: 16. The CDR3 covers 14 residues. Germline V gene data show CDR1 as DFQATT and CDR2 as SNEGSKA (reference sequence). CDR3 bases: TGCAGTGCTGGAGGGGGCGCAGGGAGGAGTGACTACACCTTC. Protein product: CSAGGGAGRSDYTF.

This clonotype occurred many times. The chain is built from TRBV6-1 and TRBJ1-3; D call uncertain. The V gene's germline CDR1 is MNHNS and CDR2 SASEGT. The CDR3 spans 11 residues. The V end was cut by 8 bases, the J end by 4 bases, with 6 bases between. This chain's CDR3 is CASLLGNTIYF. The CDR3 DNA reads TGTGCCAGCCTCCTAGGAAACACCATATATTTT.

This chain joins TRBV6-2 or TRBV6-3 and TRBJ1-2; D gene unclear. The CDR3 has 11 residues. Looked up from germline, CDR1 is MNHEY and CDR2 is SVGEGT. Deletions cut 5 bases from V and 9 bases from J, with 10 bases between. The CDR3 loop reads CASSRRESYTF. The CDR3 DNA is TGTGCCAGCAGTCGACGAGAGAGCTACACCTTC.

This clonotype occurred many times. This chain uses TRBV12-3 or TRBV12-4 with TRBJ2-5; the D gene is possibly TRBD1 (6 bases). The CDR3 is 14 residues long. Trimming pared 2 bases from V and 2 bases from J, leaving 9 bases between. CDR3 coding DNA: TGTGCCAGCAGTTTACCAGGACAGCAAGAGACCCAGTACTTC. This sequence encodes CASSLPGQQETQYF.

This clonotype came up many times. V and J are TRBV7-3 and TRBJ1-1; D is unresolved. Germline V gene lookup returns CDR1 SGHTA and CDR2 FQGTGA. CDR3 length: 13 residues. The V end lost 1 base, the J end lost 3 bases, and 6 bases lay between the germline ends. CDR3: CASSLMSHTEAFF. The CDR3 nucleotides are TGTGCCAGCAGCTTAATGTCGCACACTGAAGCTTTCTTT. Based on the CDR3 plus reference TRBV7-3 and TRBJ1-1, the full variable domain is GAGVSQTPSNKVTEKGKYVELRCDPISGHTALYWYRQSLGQGPEFLIYFQGTGAADDSGLPNDRFFAVRPEGSVSTLKIQRTERGDSAVYLCASSLMSHTEAFFGQGTRLTVV.